This is a list of T cell receptor beta chains from one sample in a study of T cell responses to AZD1222 COVID-19 vaccine. Some clones are missing from TCRdb's copy, which holds only in-frame ones; the method was immunoSEQ multiplex PCR. Of about 110,000 clones listed, about 85% are singletons. Sequencing was performed on peripheral blood, taken 28 days after the second AZD1222 dose. These receptors came from an adult who received the AZD1222 COVID-19 vaccine. Both conserved end residues are part of each CDR3. The order of the fields is J gene, D gene, clone size, CDR3 length, V gene, CDR3 DNA, CDR3 protein. A D gene is named only where the DNA matches it firmly. Clone sizes are given selectively: once, few, many, or a class where the clone is expanded.

j_call: TRBJ1-5; d_call: .; clone_size: .; cdr3_length: 13; v_call: TRBV5-4; cdr3_nt: TGTGCCAGCAGCTGGGGCTTAGGTCAGCCCCAGCATTTT; cdr3_aa: CASSWGLGQPQHF
j_call: TRBJ1-1; d_call: .; clone_size: .; cdr3_length: 14; v_call: TRBV19; cdr3_nt: TGTGCCAGTAGTATCCGGACAGTTACCACTGAAGCTTTCTTT; cdr3_aa: CASSIRTVTTEAFF
j_call: TRBJ2-3; d_call: TRBD2; clone_size: .; cdr3_length: 17; v_call: TRBV19; cdr3_nt: TGTGCCAGTAGTATCCGAAGACTAGCGGGAGGGCTTGATACGCAGTATTTT; cdr3_aa: CASSIRRLAGGLDTQYF
j_call: TRBJ2-3; d_call: TRBD2; clone_size: .; cdr3_length: 19; v_call: TRBV27; cdr3_nt: TGTGCCAGCAGTTTATTCGCCCAGTCTAGCGGGGGTAGCACAGATACGCAGTATTTT; cdr3_aa: CASSLFAQSSGGSTDTQYF
j_call: TRBJ2-1; d_call: .; clone_size: once; cdr3_length: 13; v_call: TRBV6-2/TRBV6-3; cdr3_nt: TGTGCCAGCAGTACTAAAGGCTACAATGAGCAGTTCTTC; cdr3_aa: CASSTKGYNEQFF
j_call: TRBJ2-7; d_call: TRBD1; clone_size: .; cdr3_length: 15; v_call: TRBV13; cdr3_nt: TGTGCCAGCAGCTCTGCAGGGGGCAGAAACTACGAGCAGTACTTC; cdr3_aa: CASSSAGGRNYEQYF
j_call: TRBJ2-3; d_call: .; clone_size: once; cdr3_length: 16; v_call: TRBV5-1; cdr3_nt: TGCGCCAGCAGTCCCCTTGCGGGCGATGCAACAGATACGCAGTATTTT; cdr3_aa: CASSPLAGDATDTQYF
j_call: TRBJ1-3; d_call: .; clone_size: .; cdr3_length: 17; v_call: TRBV28; cdr3_nt: TGTGCCAGCACTGACACCGGGACGGTAAACTCTGGAAACACCATATATTTT; cdr3_aa: CASTDTGTVNSGNTIYF
j_call: TRBJ2-7; d_call: .; clone_size: .; cdr3_length: 11; v_call: TRBV2; cdr3_nt: TGTGCCAGCAGTGAAATGTACGAGCAGTACTTC; cdr3_aa: CASSEMYEQYF
j_call: TRBJ1-1; d_call: .; clone_size: .; cdr3_length: 16; v_call: TRBV4-3; cdr3_nt: TGCGCCAGCAGCCAGAAAATCCCGGGAGAGGGCACTGAAGCTTTCTTT; cdr3_aa: CASSQKIPGEGTEAFF
j_call: TRBJ1-5; d_call: .; clone_size: few; cdr3_length: 15; v_call: TRBV19; cdr3_nt: TGTGCCAGTAGTATAGATCAGGTTAGCAATCAGCCCCAGCATTTT; cdr3_aa: CASSIDQVSNQPQHF
j_call: TRBJ1-2; d_call: .; clone_size: .; cdr3_length: 14; v_call: TRBV5-1; cdr3_nt: TGCGCCAGCAGCTTGGGAAATACTAACTATGGCTACACCTTC; cdr3_aa: CASSLGNTNYGYTF
j_call: TRBJ2-7; d_call: .; clone_size: .; cdr3_length: 17; v_call: TRBV21-1; cdr3_nt: TGTGCCAGCAGCAAAGCGCTCGGACTAGCGGGGATCTACGAGCAGTACTTC; cdr3_aa: CASSKALGLAGIYEQYF
j_call: TRBJ1-2; d_call: .; clone_size: once; cdr3_length: 13; v_call: TRBV24-1; cdr3_nt: TGTGCCACCAGTGAGGACTATCTGAAAGGCTACACCTTC; cdr3_aa: CATSEDYLKGYTF
j_call: TRBJ2-1; d_call: .; clone_size: .; cdr3_length: 11; v_call: TRBV20-1; cdr3_nt: TGCAGTGCTAGTCACGGCAATGAGCAGTTCTTC; cdr3_aa: CSASHGNEQFF
j_call: TRBJ1-1; d_call: .; clone_size: .; cdr3_length: 16; v_call: TRBV19; cdr3_nt: TGTGCCAGTAGTACCCTCTCGGGGCCTACCGGCAGTGAAGCTTTCTTT; cdr3_aa: CASSTLSGPTGSEAFF
j_call: TRBJ1-6; d_call: .; clone_size: once; cdr3_length: 12; v_call: TRBV6-2/TRBV6-3; cdr3_nt: TGTGCCAGCAGTACAGGGAGCTCACCCCTCCACTTT; cdr3_aa: CASSTGSSPLHF
j_call: TRBJ1-2; d_call: TRBD1; clone_size: .; cdr3_length: 14; v_call: TRBV7-2; cdr3_nt: TGTGCCAGCCATTCGAGAGGGGGCGACTATGGCTACACCTTC; cdr3_aa: CASHSRGGDYGYTF
j_call: TRBJ1-5; d_call: .; clone_size: .; cdr3_length: 14; v_call: TRBV3-1/TRBV3-2; cdr3_nt: TGTGCCAGCAGCCATAGGGGGAACAATCAGCCCCAGCATTTT; cdr3_aa: CASSHRGNNQPQHF
j_call: TRBJ1-4; d_call: .; clone_size: .; cdr3_length: 13; v_call: TRBV19; cdr3_nt: TGTGCCAGTAGTTTCCGCTTTGACCCGTTCTTATTTTTT; cdr3_aa: CASSFRFDPFLFF
j_call: TRBJ1-5; d_call: .; clone_size: .; cdr3_length: 14; v_call: TRBV15; cdr3_nt: TGTGCCACCAGCAGAGTCAGGAGCAATCAGCCCCAGCATTTT; cdr3_aa: CATSRVRSNQPQHF
j_call: TRBJ2-3; d_call: .; clone_size: .; cdr3_length: 14; v_call: TRBV6-5; cdr3_nt: TGTGCCAGCACTGTGGGCGGGCTGGTAGATACGCAGTATTTT; cdr3_aa: CASTVGGLVDTQYF
j_call: TRBJ2-2; d_call: .; clone_size: .; cdr3_length: 15; v_call: TRBV5-1; cdr3_nt: TGCGCCAGCAGCTTGAGACAAGCGAACACCGGGGAGCTGTTTTTT; cdr3_aa: CASSLRQANTGELFF
j_call: TRBJ2-1; d_call: .; clone_size: .; cdr3_length: 14; v_call: TRBV6-6; cdr3_nt: TGTGCCAGCAGTGTTACTAGCCCTCAAGGTGAGCAGTTCTTC; cdr3_aa: CASSVTSPQGEQFF
j_call: TRBJ2-5; d_call: TRBD2; clone_size: .; cdr3_length: 17; v_call: TRBV4-1; cdr3_nt: TGCGCCAGCAGCCCCTTGGTCGAGGGAGGGAACCGTGAGACCCAGTACTTC; cdr3_aa: CASSPLVEGGNRETQYF
j_call: TRBJ1-2; d_call: TRBD1; clone_size: .; cdr3_length: 13; v_call: TRBV6-1; cdr3_nt: TGTGCCAGCAGTGAGGGACAGGGGGAAGGCTACACCTTC; cdr3_aa: CASSEGQGEGYTF
j_call: TRBJ1-1; d_call: .; clone_size: .; cdr3_length: 13; v_call: TRBV7-2; cdr3_nt: TGTGCCAGCAGCGGTAACTGGGGTTCTGAAGCTTTCTTT; cdr3_aa: CASSGNWGSEAFF
j_call: TRBJ2-7; d_call: TRBD1; clone_size: .; cdr3_length: 15; v_call: TRBV28; cdr3_nt: TGTGCCAGCACCCTTGGGGGACAGGGCGGTGACGAGCAGTACTTC; cdr3_aa: CASTLGGQGGDEQYF
j_call: TRBJ1-1; d_call: .; clone_size: .; cdr3_length: 14; v_call: TRBV10-3; cdr3_nt: TGTGCCATCAGCGGGAGGGGCCGGAACACTGAAGCTTTCTTT; cdr3_aa: CAISGRGRNTEAFF
j_call: TRBJ2-1; d_call: TRBD2; clone_size: .; cdr3_length: 15; v_call: TRBV9; cdr3_nt: TGTGCCAGCAGCGTAGATGCGGGAGCCAACAATGAGCAGTTCTTC; cdr3_aa: CASSVDAGANNEQFF
j_call: TRBJ2-5; d_call: TRBD1; clone_size: .; cdr3_length: 15; v_call: TRBV30; cdr3_nt: TGTGCCTGGAGTGTGCGGACAGGGTGGCAAGAGACCCAGTACTTC; cdr3_aa: CAWSVRTGWQETQYF
j_call: TRBJ1-5; d_call: .; clone_size: .; cdr3_length: 15; v_call: TRBV6-1; cdr3_nt: TGTGCCAGCAGTGAAGCCCCAGGGGGCAATCAGCCCCAGCATTTT; cdr3_aa: CASSEAPGGNQPQHF
j_call: TRBJ1-5; d_call: .; clone_size: .; cdr3_length: 13; v_call: TRBV3-1/TRBV3-2; cdr3_nt: TGTGCCAGCAGCCAAGGATGGAATCAGCCCCAGCATTTT; cdr3_aa: CASSQGWNQPQHF
j_call: TRBJ1-6; d_call: .; clone_size: few; cdr3_length: 13; v_call: TRBV4-1; cdr3_nt: TGCGCCAGCAGCCAAGATCCTAATTCACCCCTCCACTTT; cdr3_aa: CASSQDPNSPLHF
j_call: TRBJ2-7; d_call: .; clone_size: few; cdr3_length: 15; v_call: TRBV7-9; cdr3_nt: TGTGCCAGCAGCCCCGGAGCGGTGTCGTGGTACGAGCAGTACTTC; cdr3_aa: CASSPGAVSWYEQYF
j_call: TRBJ2-7; d_call: .; clone_size: .; cdr3_length: 13; v_call: TRBV10-3; cdr3_nt: TGTGCCATCAGTGAGAGGTTAGCCTACGAGCAGTACTTC; cdr3_aa: CAISERLAYEQYF
j_call: TRBJ1-2; d_call: .; clone_size: .; cdr3_length: 14; v_call: TRBV5-4; cdr3_nt: TGTGCCAGCAGCCGGACGGAATCCGCCTATGGCTACACCTTC; cdr3_aa: CASSRTESAYGYTF
j_call: TRBJ1-4; d_call: .; clone_size: once; cdr3_length: 15; v_call: TRBV4-1; cdr3_nt: TGCGCCAGCAGCCAACTTGAGGGGTTTACTGAAAAACTGTTTTTT; cdr3_aa: CASSQLEGFTEKLFF
j_call: TRBJ1-2; d_call: TRBD1; clone_size: .; cdr3_length: 17; v_call: TRBV28; cdr3_nt: TGTGCCAGCAGTCCCCCTGGGGTGACAGGGGGACACTATGGCTACACCTTC; cdr3_aa: CASSPPGVTGGHYGYTF
j_call: TRBJ2-3; d_call: .; clone_size: .; cdr3_length: 16; v_call: TRBV19; cdr3_nt: TGTGCCAGTAGTACGCCGAGGACAGCTCGCACAGATACGCAGTATTTT; cdr3_aa: CASSTPRTARTDTQYF
j_call: TRBJ2-3; d_call: TRBD1; clone_size: .; cdr3_length: 17; v_call: TRBV11-2; cdr3_nt: TGTGCCAGCAGCTTAATAGCACAGGGGGCCCCCACAGATACGCAGTATTTT; cdr3_aa: CASSLIAQGAPTDTQYF
j_call: TRBJ2-3; d_call: TRBD2; clone_size: .; cdr3_length: 15; v_call: TRBV7-3; cdr3_nt: TGTGCCAGCAGCATAGGACTAGCTGTAGGGGATACGCAGTATTTT; cdr3_aa: CASSIGLAVGDTQYF
j_call: TRBJ2-7; d_call: TRBD1; clone_size: .; cdr3_length: 14; v_call: TRBV23-1; cdr3_nt: TGCGCCAGCAGTCATAACAGGGGGCGAGGCGAGCAGTACTTC; cdr3_aa: CASSHNRGRGEQYF
j_call: TRBJ1-6; d_call: .; clone_size: .; cdr3_length: 14; v_call: TRBV10-2; cdr3_nt: TGCGCCAGCAGAGCGGGATCCTCAAATTCACCCCTCCACTTT; cdr3_aa: CASRAGSSNSPLHF
j_call: TRBJ2-2; d_call: .; clone_size: .; cdr3_length: 15; v_call: TRBV28; cdr3_nt: TGTGCCAGCAGTTTAGGGCCAGCCCGTGGCGGGGAGCTGTTTTTT; cdr3_aa: CASSLGPARGGELFF
j_call: TRBJ2-5; d_call: .; clone_size: once; cdr3_length: 11; v_call: TRBV18; cdr3_nt: TGTGCCAGCTCACCTCAAGAGACCCAGTACTTC; cdr3_aa: CASSPQETQYF
j_call: TRBJ1-2; d_call: TRBD1; clone_size: .; cdr3_length: 14; v_call: TRBV7-3; cdr3_nt: TGTGCCAGCAGCTTATCCCAGGGGGCGGACGGCTACACCTTC; cdr3_aa: CASSLSQGADGYTF
j_call: TRBJ2-7; d_call: .; clone_size: large; cdr3_length: 18; v_call: TRBV7-7; cdr3_nt: TGTGCCAGCAGCGCGGGCTGGTCGAGGGGCCTAAGTCTCTACGAGCAGTACTTC; cdr3_aa: CASSAGWSRGLSLYEQYF
j_call: TRBJ2-7; d_call: TRBD1; clone_size: .; cdr3_length: 16; v_call: TRBV5-6; cdr3_nt: TGTGCCAGCAGCTTGTTTAGCACAGGGGGCACCTACGAGCAGTACTTC; cdr3_aa: CASSLFSTGGTYEQYF
j_call: TRBJ1-2; d_call: TRBD1; clone_size: few; cdr3_length: 15; v_call: TRBV28; cdr3_nt: TGTGCCAGCAGTTCCCGGGACAGGGACCATTATGGCTACACCTTC; cdr3_aa: CASSSRDRDHYGYTF